This T cell receptor (beta chain) was captured by sequencing in a study of T cell responses to AZD1222 COVID-19 vaccine. Germline CDR1 reads LGHNA; CDR2 reads YNFKEQ. CDR3 length equals 13 residues. The V end was cut by 4 bases, the J end by 7 bases, with 10 bases between. Assay used: immunoSEQ multiplex PCR; TCRdb lists only in-frame clones, some missing. The sample has 55,000 to 65,000 clones, about three quarters seen once. Study-level points and caveats: Donors skewed white British and female; clonal diversity was possibly underestimated.

Second-dose intervals of approximately 4 or approximately 12 weeks were pooled. In its sample, this clone was seen a few times. Its antigen is not known. The clonotype was recovered from an adult who received the AZD1222 COVID-19 vaccine. The rearrangement joins TRBV4-2 to TRBJ1-4, with D unresolved. The source was peripheral blood, collected 28 days after the second AZD1222 dose. This CDR3 is CASSPLHGEKLFF. The CDR3 region has the DNA TGTGCCAGCAGCCCCCTACATGGTGAAAAACTGTTTTTT.